This T cell receptor beta chain is from a study of shared clonotypes between healthy human individuals. The wider study: Each donor's CD8 memory used one plate, CD8 naive two, each CD4 subset three.

The count of this clone is one. Data came from immunoSEQ multiplex PCR; TCRdb stores just in-frame clones and leaves some out. The sample has over 950,000 clones, 60% to 80% seen once. Sequencing was done on a sample of memory CD4+ T cells from PBMCs. The subset is: CD45RA-negative fraction. The clonotype was recovered from a man between 18 and 35 years old in good health. Some clones in this sample may be carry-over from other donors' samples.

CDR3 protein: CATSRAPSQETQYF. In DNA form, the CDR3 reads TGTGCCACCAGCAGGGCCCCCTCCCAAGAGACCCAGTACTTC. V usage is TRBV15 and J usage is TRBJ2-5; no definite D call. Germline assignment: CDR1 LNHNV and CDR2 YYDKDF (reference sequence). The CDR3 is 14 amino acids. V was pared by 3 bases and J by 1 base, with 9 bases between.